This T cell receptor beta chain appears in the sequencing data of a study of cytomegalovirus exposure and HLA in healthy donors. The PCR used 60 Vbeta and 13 Jbeta primers. The data were produced by immunoSEQ multiplex PCR, yet TCRdb's version contains in-frame clones alone and is incomplete. The repertoire has about 140,000 clones, approximately 80% of them found once; the top ten carry about 2%. The study, taken as a whole, reports: A few of the chains that were CMV-associated were confirmed in vitro to be specific for CMV antigens. Immune exposure information comprised only CMV serostatus.

Germline CDR1 reads PRHDT; CDR2 reads FYEKMQ (reference sequence). The CDR3 loop spans 15 amino acids. V was cut by 3 bases and J by 7 bases, with 15 bases left in between. Note on this clone: Antigen specificity is unknown.

V is TRBV13 and J is TRBJ2-2; D is undetermined. Material for sequencing was PBMCs. This TCR was sampled from a man aged 25 to 40 in good health and CMV-seronegative. The chain's CDR3 is CASSFRAPSGGELFF. The CDR3 nucleotides read TGTGCCAGCAGCTTCCGCGCCCCCTCGGGCGGGGAGCTGTTTTTT.